The text below deals with one T cell receptor (beta chain). This sample is drawn from a study of long-term antiretroviral therapy in people with HIV. This CDR3 contains 16 residues. Trimming shortened V by 4 bases and J by 7 bases, and 22 bases separated the two germline ends. Germline values: CDR1 SGHAT, CDR2 FQDESV (reference sequence). Survey-level immunoSEQ v3.0 assays were run. Sequencing was performed with immunoSEQ multiplex PCR; in TCRdb, only in-frame clones are kept and a portion is missing. The sample comprises about 33,000 clones, around 97% of which are singletons, and less than 3.5% rests with the top ten.

The sample here was unsorted PBMCs, taken 6.9 years after starting antiretroviral therapy. The sequence was obtained from a man under 40 with HIV. The V and J genes are TRBV11-1 and TRBJ1-1, with D possibly being TRBD1 (6 bases). The CDR3 nucleotides are TGTGCCAGCAGCTCCATCCCCAGGGGTGAAACGAATGAAGCTTTCTTT. Translation gives CASSSIPRGETNEAFF.